The 27 T cell receptor beta chains presented below share a single source sample, sequenced in a study of T cell clusters in autoimmune cytopenias. TRB was amplified from around 250 ng of peripheral blood genomic DNA per sample. One tube held mixed TRB-A and TRB-B primer pools for touch-down PCR. After re-calling the multiplex PCR reads, TCRdb lists one entry per CDR3 protein, DNA absent. The sample includes some 6,600 distinct CDR3 sequences. Sequenced sample: peripheral blood. Receptors were obtained from a human donor with an autoimmune cytopenia or autoimmune hepatitis (not recorded which).

The chain links TRBV27 to TRBJ2-6. Germline assignment: CDR1 MNHEY and CDR2 SMNVEV (reference sequence). The CDR3 runs to 17 residues. Here the CDR3 reads CASSLSQTLSGANVLTF.

This clonotype counts as medium-sized (0.01 to 0.1%) by frequency. The rearrangement uses TRBV5-5 and TRBJ2-1; the TRBD1 assignment by TCRdb is unverifiable without DNA. The CDR3 contains 12 residues. Germline values: CDR1 SGHKS, CDR2 YYEKEE (reference sequence). CDR3 residues: CASSTDRDEQFF.

This clonotype is identified as medium-sized (0.01 to 0.1%) from frequency. This chain joins TRBV27 and TRBJ2-5; TCRdb's D gene call, TRBD1, goes unchecked for lack of DNA. Germline V gene sequence: CDR1 MNHEY, CDR2 SMNVEV (reference sequence). This CDR3 has 16 residues. This CDR3 reads CASSPWGGGTQETQYF.

The rearrangement links TRBV19 to TRBJ1-6. This CDR3 spans 13 amino acids. Germline loops: CDR1 LNHDA, CDR2 SQIVND (reference sequence). The CDR3 is CASSLKTNTPLHF.

The V gene is TRBV6-1, the J gene TRBJ2-7; TCRdb picks TRBD1, but there is no DNA to check that call. The CDR3 runs 15 residues. Germline V gives CDR1 MNHNS, CDR2 SASEGT. The CDR3: CASSRGTGNSYEQYF.

This clonotype registers medium-sized by frequency. CDR3 amino acids: CATSSYQGADTQYF. This chain connects TRBV15 to TRBJ2-3; TCRdb's D call, TRBD1, is unchecked because there is no DNA. Germline V CDR1 and CDR2: LNHNV, YYDKDF (reference sequence). The CDR3 spans 14 residues.

The CDR3 loop reads CSAISPAGISGELFF. This chain joins TRBV20-1 and TRBJ2-2; TCRdb indicates TRBD2, and absent DNA this call remains unverified. Germline V gene lookup returns CDR1 DFQATT and CDR2 SNEGSKA (reference sequence). The CDR3 runs to 15 residues.

This clonotype shows up as medium-sized by frequency. The chain uses TRBV30 and TRBJ1-6; with no DNA, the TCRdb D assignment of TRBD1 cannot be verified. This CDR3 is 14 amino acids long. Germline V gene lookup returns CDR1 GTSNPN and CDR2 SVGIG (reference sequence). CDR3 residues: CAWSGTGDNSPLHF.

The gene calls are TRBV6-5 and TRBJ2-1; TCRdb calls TRBD1, which cannot be checked without DNA. The CDR3 has 13 residues. CDR1 and CDR2 from the germline V gene are MNHEY and SVGAGI. CDR3: CASNSGISDEQFF.

The gene calls are TRBV6-8 and TRBJ2-7. The CDR3 has 14 residues. The germline CDR1 and CDR2 sequences are MNHGY and SAAAGT. CDR3: CASSYPLVRDEQYF.

By frequency, this clonotype registers medium-sized. The genes are TRBV5-6 and TRBJ2-3; TCRdb gives TRBD1 as the D gene, but with no DNA this cannot be confirmed. Germline loops: CDR1 SGHDT, CDR2 YYEEEE. This CDR3 is built from 14 residues. The CDR3 protein is CASSNWGGADTQYF.

The V gene is TRBV5-6, the J gene TRBJ2-2; TCRdb reports TRBD2, a call that lacks DNA to check it against. Per germline, CDR1 SGHDT and CDR2 YYEEEE. This CDR3 contains 15 residues. The chain's CDR3 is CASSGLAGGGGELFF.

According to its frequency, this clonotype is medium-sized. This chain connects TRBV15 to TRBJ2-1. This CDR3 spans 17 amino acids. CDR1 and CDR2 (germline): LNHNV, YYDKDF (reference sequence). This chain's CDR3 is CATSREYRASAYNEQFF.

This clonotype is deemed medium-sized by its frequency. The chain recombines TRBV6-6 with TRBJ2-2; the TCRdb D gene call, TRBD1, has no DNA to confirm it. The CDR3 spans 14 residues. Looked up from germline, CDR1 is MNHNY and CDR2 is SVGAGI (reference sequence). The CDR3 sequence: CASSPGGLSGELFF.

The CDR3: CASSRMGAGGYNEQFF. V usage is TRBV27 and J usage is TRBJ2-1; TCRdb indicates TRBD2, and absent DNA this call remains unverified. From germline, CDR1 is MNHEY and CDR2 SMNVEV (reference sequence). The CDR3 totals 16 residues.

This sequence joins TRBV27 and TRBJ1-2; the TCRdb D gene call, TRBD1, has no DNA to confirm it. The V gene's germline CDR1 is MNHEY and CDR2 SMNVEV (reference sequence). CDR3 length: 17 residues. The CDR3 protein is CASTPTGGFFANYGYTF.

The chain combines TRBV6-2 or TRBV6-3 with TRBJ2-5; TCRdb reports TRBD2, a call that lacks DNA to check it against. The germline gives CDR1 MNHEY, CDR2 SVGEGT. The CDR3 has 15 residues. The CDR3 spells CASSYSSSGEETQYF.

The genes are TRBV6-5 and TRBJ1-2; TCRdb proposes TRBD1, but this gene call is untestable without DNA. The length of the CDR3 is 16 residues. The germline V gene has CDR1 MNHEY and CDR2 SVGAGI. CDR3: CASSPNRQGSSYGYTF.

This clonotype shows up as medium-sized by frequency. The chain links TRBV19 to TRBJ1-1; TCRdb's D call, TRBD1, is unchecked because there is no DNA. Germline loops: CDR1 LNHDA, CDR2 SQIVND (reference sequence). This CDR3 is 13 amino acids long. The CDR3: CASSDSNRVEAFF.

The chain is built from TRBV12-3 or TRBV12-4 and TRBJ2-1; without DNA, the TCRdb call of TRBD2 cannot be checked. CDR3 size: 15 residues. CDR3 sequence: CASSFVAGGPYEQFF.

This clonotype registers medium-sized by frequency. The chain is built from TRBV6-6 and TRBJ2-5. CDR3 size: 12 residues. Germline-derived CDR1 and CDR2 are MNHNY and SVGAGI (reference sequence). The CDR3 region is CASQSGWETQYF.

This rearrangement joins TRBV24-1 to TRBJ2-6; the D gene TCRdb calls, TRBD2, cannot be checked with no DNA. This CDR3 comprises 20 residues. Germline CDR1 reads KGHDR; CDR2 reads SFDVKD. The CDR3 spells CATSDPLGRARSSGANVLTF.

The rearrangement links TRBV12-3 or TRBV12-4 to TRBJ1-5. This CDR3 is 14 amino acids long. CDR3 protein: CASSAREGNQPQHF.

This rearrangement joins TRBV12-3 or TRBV12-4 to TRBJ1-4. The CDR3 has 15 residues. The CDR3: CASSEKGATNEKLFF.

In terms of frequency, this clonotype is medium-sized. V and J are TRBV6-5 and TRBJ2-1. The CDR3 is made up of 14 amino acids. The germline V gene has CDR1 MNHEY and CDR2 SVGAGI. This CDR3 is CASSPVGSYNEQFF.

This clonotype is labeled large (0.1 to 1%) based on frequency. The chain recombines TRBV19 with TRBJ2-6. The CDR3 runs to 15 residues. Per the germline V gene, CDR1 is LNHDA and CDR2 is SQIVND (reference sequence). CDR3 sequence reads: CASGKDPGGANVLTF.

In terms of frequency, this clonotype is medium-sized. The CDR3 spells CSVPNTVGDTQYF. The rearrangement uses TRBV29-1 and TRBJ2-3. The germline V gene encodes CDR1 SQVTM and CDR2 ANQGSEA. This CDR3 has 13 residues.